This T cell receptor (beta chain) comes out of a study of OX40 agonist ivuxolimab in advanced cancers. Study-wide background: Ivuxolimab, an agonistic anti-OX40 (CD134) antibody, was given to patients. Averaging about 60 years in age, with a range of roughly 20 to 90, the cohort was 82.7% male. Three patients responded partially, comprising one with hepatocellular carcinoma and two with cutaneous melanoma.

Profiling relied on immunoSEQ multiplex PCR, and the TCRdb table lists in-frame clones only, not all of them. The sample lists some 70,000 clones, 80% occurring once. The CDR3 covers 13 residues. Germline values: CDR1 WSHSY, CDR2 SAAADI. V trimming: 4 bases; J trimming: 4 bases; junction bases outside the gene matches: 4. The sequence was obtained from an adult with an advanced solid tumor such as melanoma, head and neck, liver or kidney cancer. The sample here was CD4+ or CD8+ T cells sorted from blood, taken in a trial of the OX40 agonist ivuxolimab. This chain connects TRBV10-2 to TRBJ2-7; 7 nucleotides line up with TRBD1. DNA of the CDR3: TGCGCCAGCAGTGCCGGGACAGTTTACGAGCAGTACGTC. Amino acid sequence: CASSAGTVYEQYV.